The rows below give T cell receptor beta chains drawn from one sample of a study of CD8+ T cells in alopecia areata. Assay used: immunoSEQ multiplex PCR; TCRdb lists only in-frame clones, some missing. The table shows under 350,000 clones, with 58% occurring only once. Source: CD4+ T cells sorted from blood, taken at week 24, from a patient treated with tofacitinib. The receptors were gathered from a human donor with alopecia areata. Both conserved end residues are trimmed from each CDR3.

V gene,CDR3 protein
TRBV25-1,ASSGRGFSPLH
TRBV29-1,SARTGDGGELF
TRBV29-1,SVEGNLYGYT
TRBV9,ASSVEVVPEGYEQY
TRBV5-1,ASSSRDLNTGELF
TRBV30,AWSLQSGGETQY
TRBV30,AWGLASLTGEQF
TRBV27,ASSLSLSSYEQY
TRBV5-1,ASSFGGGETGELF
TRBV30,AWSVQEGTDTQY
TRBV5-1,ASRLMFRLAGTEAF
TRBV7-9,ASSLEGLEAF
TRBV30,AWSEQGNTEAF
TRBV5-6,ASSLVSVSYEQY
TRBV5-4,ASSLSITSEAF
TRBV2,ASSAVNEQF
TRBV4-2,ASSQDAAETQY
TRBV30,AWIPGQILAGESSYNEQF
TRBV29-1,SVEDGWQVGRKETEAF
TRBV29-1,SSRDRVPTDTQY
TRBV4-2,ASSQDNTGRNTEAF
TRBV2,ASSEALRAPEQF
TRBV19,ASSIDRTDTQY
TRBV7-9,ASSISSGVYNEQF
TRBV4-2,ASSQEPGTIDYGYT
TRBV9,ASGAGEETQY
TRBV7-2,ASSTRGGRRTGNSNGYT
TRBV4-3,ASSQDFQETQY
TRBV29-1,SVAGTGREKLF
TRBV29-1,SVETTGYTDTQY
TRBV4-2,ASSQDEGTDTQY
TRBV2,ASRAWASNTEAF
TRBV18,ASSPDRVAGEQY
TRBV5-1,ASRDSFQETQY
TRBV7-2,ASTLSQYEQY
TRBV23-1,ASSHLSWGPALWANVLT
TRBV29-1,SVEKDGPYEQY
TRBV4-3,ASSQAGGGVNIQY
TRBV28,ASTTTYEQY
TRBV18,ASSPYRGTRMGYT
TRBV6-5,ASGQGRQF
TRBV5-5,ASSRQGESEAF
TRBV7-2,ASSPGHQETQY
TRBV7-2,ASSRLHGTDTQY
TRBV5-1,VSSIDGIRATGQY
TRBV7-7,ASSSRRDTIY
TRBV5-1,ASSSVAGAYTDTQY
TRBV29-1,SVENAGPYEQY
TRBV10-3,ASDPGLGYEQY
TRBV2,ASDKGSGGRYNEQF
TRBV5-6,ASSRGQLQETQY
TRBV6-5,ASRTGQPGTQY
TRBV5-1,ASSLAPGRDYGYT